This entry lists 5 T cell receptor beta chains sequenced from one sample in a study of blood T cell repertoires in COVID-19 (dated by TCRdb to 2020 to 2022). Library preparation used the immunoSEQ multiplex PCR assay. In its TCRdb copy, this immuneACCESS table keeps in-frame sequences only and misses some clones. Where compared with another copy, unresolved V genes explain less than half of these, and the others have no known cause. The sample table shows 250,000 to 300,000 clones, and around 90% are seen once. Of the sample, 2.1% falls within the top ten clones. The sample consisted of peripheral blood. These receptors came from an older woman with COVID-19, enrolled during active disease.

This clone showed up just once. The chain uses TRBV7-2 and TRBJ2-7; TRBD1 aligns across 8 bases. J gave up 7 bases and V 1 base, and 9 bases lay outside the gene matches. Germline-derived CDR1 and CDR2 are SGHTA and FQGNSA. This CDR3 spans 15 amino acids. The chain's CDR3 is CASSLGAQGASEQYF. CDR3 DNA: TGTGCCAGCAGCTTAGGGGCGCAGGGGGCGAGTGAGCAGTACTTC.

The CDR3 DNA sequence: TGTGCCTGGGGGACAGGGAGACGTGATTCACCCCTCCACTTT. Its translation: CAWGTGRRDSPLHF. This chain uses TRBV30 with TRBJ1-6; TRBD1 matches at 9 bases. The CDR3 is 14 amino acids. After removal of 5 bases from V and 8 bases from J, the junction contained 7 bases not matched to a gene. CDR1 is GTSNPN, CDR2 SVGIG, per germline (reference sequence).

J is TRBJ1-1 and V is TRBV5-5; no clear D. The CDR3 sequence is 15 residues long. The V end was cut by 2 bases, the J end by 0 bases, with 11 bases between. The germline V gene encodes CDR1 SGHKS and CDR2 YYEKEE (reference sequence). CDR3 loop: CASSFLGRMNTEAFF. The CDR3 DNA reads TGTGCCAGCAGCTTCCTTGGGCGTATGAACACTGAAGCTTTCTTT.

This clone was counted between two and nine times. The chain combines TRBV9 with TRBJ1-4; no reliable D call. Trimming removed 0 bases from V and 0 bases from J, with 9 bases in between. The CDR3 spans 16 residues. Per germline, CDR1 SGDLS and CDR2 YYNGEE. CDR3 nucleotides: TGTGCCAGCAGCGTAGGACAACCTGCAACTAATGAAAAACTGTTTTTT. Protein: CASSVGQPATNEKLFF. Drawing the rest from reference TRBV9 and TRBJ1-4, the complete variable domain is DSGVTQTPKHLITATGQRVTLRCSPRSGDLSVYWYQQSLDQGLQFLIQYYNGEERAKGNILERFSAQQFPDLHSELNLSSLELGDSALYFCASSVGQPATNEKLFFGSGTQLSVL.

This sequence joins TRBV19 and TRBJ1-1; D perhaps matches TRBD1 (6 bases). This CDR3 comprises 13 residues. The ends were cut back, 8 bases at V and 0 bases at J, with 10 bases in the middle. Germline V gives CDR1 LNHDA, CDR2 SQIVND (reference sequence). CDR3 in DNA: TGTGCCAGTTTTGACAGGATGAACACTGAAGCTTTCTTT. It encodes CASFDRMNTEAFF.